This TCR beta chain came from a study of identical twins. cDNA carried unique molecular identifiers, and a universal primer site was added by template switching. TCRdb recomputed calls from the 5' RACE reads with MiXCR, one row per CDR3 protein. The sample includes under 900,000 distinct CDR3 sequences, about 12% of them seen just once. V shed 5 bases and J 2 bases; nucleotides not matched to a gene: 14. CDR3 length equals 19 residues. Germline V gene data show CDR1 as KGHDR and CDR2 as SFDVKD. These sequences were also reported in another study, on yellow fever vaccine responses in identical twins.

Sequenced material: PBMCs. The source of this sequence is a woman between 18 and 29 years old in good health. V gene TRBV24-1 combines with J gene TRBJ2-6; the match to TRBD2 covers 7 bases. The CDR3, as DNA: TGTGCCACCAGTGTCCCCCCGGGGAGGGGAGGTGCTGGGGCCAACGTCCTGACTTTC. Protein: CATSVPPGRGGAGANVLTF.